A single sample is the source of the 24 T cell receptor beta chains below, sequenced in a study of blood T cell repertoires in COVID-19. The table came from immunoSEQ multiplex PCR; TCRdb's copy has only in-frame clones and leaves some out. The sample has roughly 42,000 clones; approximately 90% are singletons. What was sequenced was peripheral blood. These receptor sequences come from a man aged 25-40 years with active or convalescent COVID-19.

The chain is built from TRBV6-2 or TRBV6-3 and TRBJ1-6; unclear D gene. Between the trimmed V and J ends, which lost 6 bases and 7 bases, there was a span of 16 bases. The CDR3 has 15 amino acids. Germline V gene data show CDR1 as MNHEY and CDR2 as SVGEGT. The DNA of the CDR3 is TGTGCCAGCAGCACCCGTCCAGGTATGAATTCACCCCTCCACTTT. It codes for CASSTRPGMNSPLHF.

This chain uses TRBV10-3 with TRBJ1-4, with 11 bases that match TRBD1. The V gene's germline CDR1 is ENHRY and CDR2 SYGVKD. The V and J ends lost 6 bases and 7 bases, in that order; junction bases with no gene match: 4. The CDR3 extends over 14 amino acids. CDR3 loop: CAIRPGQGGEKLFF. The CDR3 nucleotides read TGTGCCATCAGGCCGGGACAGGGGGGTGAAAAACTGTTTTTT.

The DNA for the CDR3 is TGTGCCAGCATAACCGGGACAGGGCCCTACAATGAGCAGTTCTTC. Protein: CASITGTGPYNEQFF. The chain has TRBV6-5 and TRBJ2-1; 9 nucleotides align to TRBD1. CDR1 is MNHEY and CDR2 is SVGAGI in the germline V gene. There are 15 residues in the CDR3. V shed 7 bases and J 2 bases; nucleotides not matched to a gene: 6.

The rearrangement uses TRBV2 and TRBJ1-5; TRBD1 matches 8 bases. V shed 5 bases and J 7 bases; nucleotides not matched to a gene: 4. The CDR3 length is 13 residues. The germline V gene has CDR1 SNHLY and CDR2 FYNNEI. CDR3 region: CASSRQGLQPQHF. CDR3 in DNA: TGTGCCAGCAGTAGACAGGGGTTGCAGCCCCAGCATTTT.

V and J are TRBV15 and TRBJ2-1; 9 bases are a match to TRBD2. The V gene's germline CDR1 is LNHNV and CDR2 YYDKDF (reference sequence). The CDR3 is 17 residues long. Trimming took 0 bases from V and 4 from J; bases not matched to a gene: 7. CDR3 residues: CATSRDRSLAGYNEQFF. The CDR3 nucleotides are TGTGCCACCAGCAGAGATCGATCTCTAGCGGGATACAATGAGCAGTTCTTC.

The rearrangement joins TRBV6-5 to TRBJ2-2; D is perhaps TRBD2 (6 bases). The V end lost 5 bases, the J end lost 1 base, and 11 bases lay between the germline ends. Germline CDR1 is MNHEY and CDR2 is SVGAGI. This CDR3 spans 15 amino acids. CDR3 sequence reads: CASSNGGRNTGELFF. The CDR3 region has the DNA TGTGCCAGCAGTAACGGGGGACGGAACACCGGGGAGCTGTTTTTT.

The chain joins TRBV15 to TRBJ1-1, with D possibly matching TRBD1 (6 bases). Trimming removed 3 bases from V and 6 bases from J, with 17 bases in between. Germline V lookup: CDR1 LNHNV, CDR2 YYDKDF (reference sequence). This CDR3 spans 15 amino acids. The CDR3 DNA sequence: TGTGCCACCAGCAGGGAACAGGGAGGGGGAGCTGAAGCTTTCTTT. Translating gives CATSREQGGGAEAFF. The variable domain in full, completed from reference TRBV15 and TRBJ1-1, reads DAMVIQNPRYQVTQFGKPVTLSCSQTLNHNVMYWYQQKSSQAPKLLFHYYDKDFNNEADTPDNFQSRRPNTSFCFLDIRSPGLGDTAMYLCATSREQGGGAEAFFGQGTRLTVV.

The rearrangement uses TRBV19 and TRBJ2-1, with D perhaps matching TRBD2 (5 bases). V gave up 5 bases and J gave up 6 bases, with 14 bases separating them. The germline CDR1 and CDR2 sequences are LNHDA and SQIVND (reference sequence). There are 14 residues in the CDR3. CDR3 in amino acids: CASSAQRVFNEQFF. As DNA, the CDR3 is TGTGCCAGTAGTGCACAGAGGGTTTTCAATGAGCAGTTCTTC.

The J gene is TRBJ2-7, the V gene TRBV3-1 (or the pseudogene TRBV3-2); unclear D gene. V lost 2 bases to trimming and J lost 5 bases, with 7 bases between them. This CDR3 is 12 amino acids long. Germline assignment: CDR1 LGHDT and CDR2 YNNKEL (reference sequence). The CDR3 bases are TGTGCCAGCAGCCAACGAGGTAACGAGCAGTACTTC. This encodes CASSQRGNEQYF.

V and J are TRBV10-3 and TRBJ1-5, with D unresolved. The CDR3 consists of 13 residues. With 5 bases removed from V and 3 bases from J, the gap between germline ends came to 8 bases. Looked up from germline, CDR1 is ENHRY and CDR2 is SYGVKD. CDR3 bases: TGTGCCATCAGTTGGGCTCCCAATCAGCCCCAGCATTTT. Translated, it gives CAISWAPNQPQHF.

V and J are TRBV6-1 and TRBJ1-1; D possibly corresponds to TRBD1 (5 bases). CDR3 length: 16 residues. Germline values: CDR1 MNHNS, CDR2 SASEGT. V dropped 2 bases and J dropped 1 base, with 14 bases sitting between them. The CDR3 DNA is TGTGCCAGCAGTGAAAACCCCGGGCAGGGGAACACTGAAGCTTTCTTT. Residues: CASSENPGQGNTEAFF.

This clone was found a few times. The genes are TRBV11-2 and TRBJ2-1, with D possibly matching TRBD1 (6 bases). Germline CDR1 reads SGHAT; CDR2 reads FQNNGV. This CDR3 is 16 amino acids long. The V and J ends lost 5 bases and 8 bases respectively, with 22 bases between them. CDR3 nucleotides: TGTGCCAGCAGCCCGGGGACAAGGCCTCGTGTCGATGAGCAGTTCTTC. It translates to CASSPGTRPRVDEQFF.

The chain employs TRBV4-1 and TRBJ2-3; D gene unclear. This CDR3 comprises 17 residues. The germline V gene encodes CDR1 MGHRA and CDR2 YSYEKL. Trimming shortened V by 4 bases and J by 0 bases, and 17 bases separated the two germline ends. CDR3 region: CASSPARWQTSTDTQYF. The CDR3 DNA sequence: TGCGCCAGCAGCCCCGCGAGGTGGCAGACTAGCACAGATACGCAGTATTTT.

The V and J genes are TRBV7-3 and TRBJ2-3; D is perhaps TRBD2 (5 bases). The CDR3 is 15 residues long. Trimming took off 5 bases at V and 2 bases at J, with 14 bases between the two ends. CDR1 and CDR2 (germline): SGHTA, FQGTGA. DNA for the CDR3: TGTGCCAGCAGCCGTACGAGGGCCGACACAGATACGCAGTATTTT. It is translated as CASSRTRADTDTQYF.

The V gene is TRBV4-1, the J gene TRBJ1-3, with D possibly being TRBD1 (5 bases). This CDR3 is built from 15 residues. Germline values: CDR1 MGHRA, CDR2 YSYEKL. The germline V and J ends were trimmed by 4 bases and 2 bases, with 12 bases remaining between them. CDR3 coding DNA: TGCGCCAGCAGCCCGGGACTCAGAACTGGAAACACCATATATTTT. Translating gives CASSPGLRTGNTIYF.

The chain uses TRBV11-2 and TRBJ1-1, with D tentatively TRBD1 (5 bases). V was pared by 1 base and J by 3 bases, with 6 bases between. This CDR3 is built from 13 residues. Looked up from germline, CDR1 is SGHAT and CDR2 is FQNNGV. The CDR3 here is CASSLGQYTEAFF. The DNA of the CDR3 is TGTGCCAGCAGCTTAGGACAGTACACTGAAGCTTTCTTT.

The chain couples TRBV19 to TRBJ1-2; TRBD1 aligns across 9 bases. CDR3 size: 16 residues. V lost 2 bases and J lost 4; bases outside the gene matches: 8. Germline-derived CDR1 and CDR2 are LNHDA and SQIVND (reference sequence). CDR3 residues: CASSIQGQGPSYGYTF. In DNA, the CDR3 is TGTGCCAGTAGTATACAAGGACAGGGGCCTTCCTATGGCTACACCTTC. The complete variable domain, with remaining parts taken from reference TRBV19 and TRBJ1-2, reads DGGITQSPKYLFRKEGQNVTLSCEQNLNHDAMYWYRQDPGQGLRLIYYSQIVNDFQKGDIAEGYSVSREKKESFPLTVTSAQKNPTAFYLCASSIQGQGPSYGYTFGSGTRLTVV.

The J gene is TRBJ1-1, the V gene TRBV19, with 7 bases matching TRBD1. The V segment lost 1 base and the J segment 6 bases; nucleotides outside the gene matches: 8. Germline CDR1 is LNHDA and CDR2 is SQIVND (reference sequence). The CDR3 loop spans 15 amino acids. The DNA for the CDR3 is TGTGCCAGTAGTATAGGGGCAGGGGGATTCCCTGAAGCTTTCTTT. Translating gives CASSIGAGGFPEAFF.

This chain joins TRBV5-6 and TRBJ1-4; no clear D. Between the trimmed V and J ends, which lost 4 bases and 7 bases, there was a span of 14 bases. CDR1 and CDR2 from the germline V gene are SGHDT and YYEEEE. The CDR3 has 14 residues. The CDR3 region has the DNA TGTGCCAGCAGCCATCTGGTGGCGGGTGAAAAACTGTTTTTT. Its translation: CASSHLVAGEKLFF.

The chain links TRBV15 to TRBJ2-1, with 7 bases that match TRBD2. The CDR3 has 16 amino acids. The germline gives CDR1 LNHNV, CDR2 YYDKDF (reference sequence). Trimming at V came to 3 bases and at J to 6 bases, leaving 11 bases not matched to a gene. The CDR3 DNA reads TGTGCCACCAGCAGGGGGGAGGGCCCAGGGAGCAATGAGCAGTTCTTC. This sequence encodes CATSRGEGPGSNEQFF.

CDR3 sequence (DNA): TGCGCCAGCAGCTTGTCGATTAGCGTGTCCTACGAGCAGTACTTC. This codes for CASSLSISVSYEQYF. This sequence joins TRBV5-1 and TRBJ2-7, with a tentative D call TRBD2 (5 bases). The CDR3 is 15 amino acids. Germline V gene data show CDR1 as SGHRS and CDR2 as YFSETQ. V dropped 1 base and J dropped 1 base, with 12 bases sitting between them.

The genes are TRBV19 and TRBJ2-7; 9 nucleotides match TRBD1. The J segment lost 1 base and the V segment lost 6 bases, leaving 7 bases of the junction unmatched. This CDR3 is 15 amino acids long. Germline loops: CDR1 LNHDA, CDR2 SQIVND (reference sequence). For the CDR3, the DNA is TGTGCCAGTAGCTGGGGGACAGGGTTGTCCTACGAGCAGTACTTC. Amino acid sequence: CASSWGTGLSYEQYF.

CDR3 bases: TGCGCCAGCTCGACAGGGGGCGATGGCTACACCTTC. Its translation is CASSTGGDGYTF. The chain recombines TRBV10-2 with TRBJ1-2; 10 bases map to TRBD1. V lost 8 bases and J lost 6; bases outside the gene matches: 3. CDR1 WSHSY and CDR2 SAAADI come from the germline V gene. The CDR3 length is 12 residues.

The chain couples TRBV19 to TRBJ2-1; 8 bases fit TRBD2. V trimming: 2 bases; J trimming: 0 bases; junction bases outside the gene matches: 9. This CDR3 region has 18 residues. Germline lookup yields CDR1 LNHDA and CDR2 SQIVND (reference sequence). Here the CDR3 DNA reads TGTGCCAGTAGTATATTTGCTAGCGGGTCCTACTCCTACAATGAGCAGTTCTTC. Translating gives CASSIFASGSYSYNEQFF.